Detailed here is one T cell receptor beta chain. Its antigen is not known. Profiled with immunoSEQ multiplex PCR; TCRdb holds only in-frame clones, not every one. The sample lists fewer than 300,000 clones; roughly 93% were seen once. This sample stems from a study of T cell responses to AZD1222 COVID-19 vaccine. General study findings and limits: The span of vaccine-associated CD4 TCRs extended across spike, with dominance at 160-218 and 743-854.

Between the trimmed V and J ends, which lost 0 bases and 0 bases, there was a span of 6 bases. Germline V CDR1 and CDR2: MNHNS, SASEGT. The CDR3 is 16 amino acids. The sequencing here drew on peripheral blood, taken on day 0 of AZD1222 vaccination. The source of this sequence is an adult in good health. The genes are TRBV6-1 and TRBJ2-6, with D unclear. The CDR3 DNA is TGTGCCAGCAGTGAAGCGGTGTTCTCTGGGGCCAACGTCCTGACTTTC. It codes for CASSEAVFSGANVLTF.